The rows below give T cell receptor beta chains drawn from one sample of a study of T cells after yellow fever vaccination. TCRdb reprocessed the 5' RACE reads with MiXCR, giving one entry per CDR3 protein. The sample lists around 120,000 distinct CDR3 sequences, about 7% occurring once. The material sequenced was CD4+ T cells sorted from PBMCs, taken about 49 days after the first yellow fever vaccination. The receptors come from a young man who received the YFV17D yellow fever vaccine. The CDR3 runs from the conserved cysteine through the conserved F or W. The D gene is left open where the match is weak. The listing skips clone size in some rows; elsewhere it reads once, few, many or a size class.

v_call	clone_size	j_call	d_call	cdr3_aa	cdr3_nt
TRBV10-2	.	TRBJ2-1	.	CASKPGGQDEQFF	TGCGCCAGCAAGCCGGGGGGCCAGGATGAGCAGTTCTTC
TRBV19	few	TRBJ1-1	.	CASSIWATTGAFF	TGTGCCAGTAGTATTTGGGCGACAACGGGGGCTTTCTTT
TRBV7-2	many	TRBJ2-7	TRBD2	CASSLTPGLAGVPGQQYF	TGTGCCAGCAGCTTAACGCCTGGACTAGCGGGCGTCCCAGGGCAGCAGTACTTC
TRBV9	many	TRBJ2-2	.	CASSGTGRGNTGELFF	TGTGCCAGCAGCGGAACAGGGAGGGGGAACACCGGGGAGCTGTTTTTT
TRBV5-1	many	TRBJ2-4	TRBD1	CASSVGQVKNIQYF	TGCGCCAGCAGCGTGGGACAGGTCAAAAACATTCAGTACTTC
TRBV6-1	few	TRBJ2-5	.	CASSDPALETQYF	TGTGCCAGCAGTGACCCAGCTCTGGAGACCCAGTACTTC
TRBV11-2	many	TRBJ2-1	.	CASSLDLYSNEQFF	TGTGCCAGCAGCTTAGATCTTTATTCCAATGAGCAGTTCTTC
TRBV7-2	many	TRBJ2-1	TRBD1	CASSLGTGDLQFF	TGTGCCAGCAGCTTAGGGACAGGGGATCTCCAGTTCTTC
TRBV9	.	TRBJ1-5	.	CASSVKGGVNQPQHF	TGTGCCAGCAGCGTGAAGGGCGGTGTCAATCAGCCCCAGCATTTT
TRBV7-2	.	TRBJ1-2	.	CASTSIRPYGYTF	TGTGCCAGCACTTCCATACGCCCCTATGGCTACACCTTC
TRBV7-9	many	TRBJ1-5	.	CASSLASGYQPQHF	TGTGCCAGCAGCTTAGCTTCAGGATATCAGCCCCAGCATTTT
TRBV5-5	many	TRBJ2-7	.	CASSLDRAHLLYEQYF	TGTGCCAGCAGCTTGGACAGGGCGCACCTACTATACGAGCAGTACTTC
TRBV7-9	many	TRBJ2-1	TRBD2	CASSVSGQRGQFF	TGTGCCAGCAGCGTGTCCGGGCAGCGGGGGCAGTTCTTC
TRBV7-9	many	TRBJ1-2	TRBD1	CASIKGAGVYGYTF	TGTGCCAGCATAAAGGGGGCCGGTGTCTATGGCTACACCTTC
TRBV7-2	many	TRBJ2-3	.	CASSLSSSARDTQYF	TGTGCCAGCAGCTTATCTAGCAGCGCCCGTGATACGCAGTATTTT
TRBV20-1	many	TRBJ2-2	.	CSARAFLPGELFF	TGCAGTGCTAGGGCCTTTCTTCCCGGGGAGCTGTTTTTT
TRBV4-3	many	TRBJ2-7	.	CASSQLLTGQYEQYF	TGCGCCAGCAGCCAGCTTCTGACAGGTCAATACGAGCAGTACTTC
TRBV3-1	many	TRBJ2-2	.	CASSQDFGLGELFF	TGTGCCAGCAGCCAAGATTTTGGCCTAGGGGAGCTGTTTTTT
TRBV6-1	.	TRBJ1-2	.	CASSQVWLDGYTF	TGTGCCAGCAGCCAAGTCTGGTTGGATGGCTACACCTTC
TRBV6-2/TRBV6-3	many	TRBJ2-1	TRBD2	CASSYPGLAGGPYNEQFF	TGTGCCAGCAGTTACCCCGGACTAGCGGGGGGGCCCTACAATGAGCAGTTCTTC
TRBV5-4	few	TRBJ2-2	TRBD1	CASTIRGQNTGELFF	TGTGCCAGCACAATCAGGGGGCAGAACACCGGGGAGCTGTTTTTT
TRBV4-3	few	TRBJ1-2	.	CASSQDLRESLDYGYTF	TGCGCCAGCAGCCAAGATTTGCGCGAGAGCCTAGACTATGGCTACACCTTC
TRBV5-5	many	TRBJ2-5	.	CASSLMPNQETQYF	TGTGCCAGCAGCTTGATGCCGAACCAAGAGACCCAGTACTTC
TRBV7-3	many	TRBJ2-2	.	CASSLTSGGLNTGELFF	TGTGCCAGCAGCTTAACGTCCGGGGGGCTTAACACCGGGGAGCTGTTTTTT
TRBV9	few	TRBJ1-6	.	CASSVSGYYNSPLHF	TGTGCCAGCAGCGTATCCGGCTACTATAATTCACCCCTCCACTTT
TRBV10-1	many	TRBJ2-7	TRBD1	CASSGAGGEQYF	TGCGCCAGCAGTGGTGCAGGGGGCGAGCAGTACTTC
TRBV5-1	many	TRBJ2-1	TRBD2	CASSSHGGTYNEQFF	TGCGCCAGCAGCTCCCACGGGGGGACCTACAATGAGCAGTTCTTC
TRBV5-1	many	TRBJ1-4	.	CASSSSSTNEKLFF	TGCGCCAGCAGCTCCTCATCAACTAATGAAAAACTGTTTTTT
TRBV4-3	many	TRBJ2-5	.	CASSQGLRETQYF	TGCGCCAGCAGCCAAGGTTTGAGGGAGACCCAGTACTTC
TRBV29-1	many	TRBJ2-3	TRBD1	CSGRNGQASTDTQYF	TGCAGCGGCCGGAACGGACAGGCCAGCACAGATACGCAGTATTTT
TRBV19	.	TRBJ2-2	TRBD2	CASSMVQAGPGRELFF	TGTGCCAGTAGTATGGTTCAAGCGGGGCCGGGACGGGAGCTGTTTTTT
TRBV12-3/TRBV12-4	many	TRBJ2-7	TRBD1	CASSLRWDRVNEQYF	TGTGCCAGCAGTCTAAGGTGGGACAGGGTTAACGAGCAGTACTTC
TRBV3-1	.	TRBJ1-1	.	CATTYRHRENTEAFF	TGTGCCACCACCTACCGACACAGGGAGAACACTGAAGCTTTCTTT
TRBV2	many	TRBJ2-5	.	CASKEELETQYF	TGTGCCAGCAAAGAGGAACTAGAGACCCAGTACTTC
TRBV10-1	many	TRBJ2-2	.	CASSDAGSRTGELFF	TGCGCCAGCAGTGACGCGGGATCTCGGACCGGGGAGCTGTTTTTT